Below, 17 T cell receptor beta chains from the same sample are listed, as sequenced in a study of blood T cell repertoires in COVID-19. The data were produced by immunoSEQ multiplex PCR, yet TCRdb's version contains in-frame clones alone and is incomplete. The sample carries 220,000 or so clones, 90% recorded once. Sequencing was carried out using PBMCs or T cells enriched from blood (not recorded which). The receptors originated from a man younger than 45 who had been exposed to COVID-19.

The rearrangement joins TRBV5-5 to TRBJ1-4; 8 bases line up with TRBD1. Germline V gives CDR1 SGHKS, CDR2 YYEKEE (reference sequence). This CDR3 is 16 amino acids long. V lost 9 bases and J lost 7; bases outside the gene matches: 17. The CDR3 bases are TGTGCCACCGGGACAGGAGTATCCTATAGTAGTGAAAAACTGTTTTTT. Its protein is CATGTGVSYSSEKLFF.

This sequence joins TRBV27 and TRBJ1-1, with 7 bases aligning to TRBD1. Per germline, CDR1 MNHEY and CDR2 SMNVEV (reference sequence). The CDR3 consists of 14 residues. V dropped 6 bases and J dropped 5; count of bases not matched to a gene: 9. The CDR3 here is CASSPAGGWTEAFF. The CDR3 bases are TGTGCCAGCAGCCCCGCAGGGGGGTGGACTGAAGCTTTCTTT.

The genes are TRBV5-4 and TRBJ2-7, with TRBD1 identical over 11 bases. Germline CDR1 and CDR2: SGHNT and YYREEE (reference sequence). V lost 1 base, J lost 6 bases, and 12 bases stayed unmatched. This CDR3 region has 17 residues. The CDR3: CASSLSAGTGGFVEQYF. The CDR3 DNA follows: TGTGCCAGCAGCTTGTCGGCTGGGACAGGGGGATTTGTCGAGCAGTACTTC.

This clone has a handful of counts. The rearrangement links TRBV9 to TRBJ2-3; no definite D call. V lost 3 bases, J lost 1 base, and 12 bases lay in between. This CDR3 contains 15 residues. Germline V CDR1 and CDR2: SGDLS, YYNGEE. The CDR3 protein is CASSASGSRTDTQYF. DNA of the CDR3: TGTGCCAGCAGCGCCTCCGGGTCCCGCACAGATACGCAGTATTTT.

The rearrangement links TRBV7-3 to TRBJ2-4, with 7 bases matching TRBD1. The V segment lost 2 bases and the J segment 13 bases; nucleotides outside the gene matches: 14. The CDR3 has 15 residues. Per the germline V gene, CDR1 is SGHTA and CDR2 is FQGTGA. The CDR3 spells CASSLAAGGSSTQYF. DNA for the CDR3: TGTGCCAGCAGCTTAGCGGCAGGGGGATCATCCACGCAGTACTTC.

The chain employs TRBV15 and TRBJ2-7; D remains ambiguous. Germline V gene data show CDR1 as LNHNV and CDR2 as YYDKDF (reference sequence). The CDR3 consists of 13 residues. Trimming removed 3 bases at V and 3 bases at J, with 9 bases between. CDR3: CATSRNLYYEQYF. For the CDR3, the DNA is TGTGCCACCAGCAGGAACTTATACTACGAGCAGTACTTC.

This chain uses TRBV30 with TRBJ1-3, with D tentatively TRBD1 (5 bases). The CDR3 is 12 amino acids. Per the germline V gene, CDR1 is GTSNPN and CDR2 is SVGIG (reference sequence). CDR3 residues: CAYRSSGNTIYF. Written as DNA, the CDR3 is TGTGCTTACAGGAGCTCTGGAAACACCATATATTTT.

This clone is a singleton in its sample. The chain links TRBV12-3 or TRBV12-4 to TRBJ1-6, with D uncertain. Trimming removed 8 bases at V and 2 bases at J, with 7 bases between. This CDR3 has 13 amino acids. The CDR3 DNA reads TGTGCCAGCCGGAGTCCCTATAATTCACCCCTCCACTTT. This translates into CASRSPYNSPLHF.

This chain's CDR3 is CASSEPPIEGAQYF. CDR3 nucleotides: TGCGCCAGCAGTGAGCCACCCATTGAAGGGGCCCAGTACTTC. J is TRBJ2-5 and V is TRBV10-2; perhaps TRBD1 as D (5 bases). Between the trimmed V and J ends, which lost 2 bases and 9 bases, there was a span of 16 bases. Germline values: CDR1 WSHSY, CDR2 SAAADI. The CDR3 has 14 residues.

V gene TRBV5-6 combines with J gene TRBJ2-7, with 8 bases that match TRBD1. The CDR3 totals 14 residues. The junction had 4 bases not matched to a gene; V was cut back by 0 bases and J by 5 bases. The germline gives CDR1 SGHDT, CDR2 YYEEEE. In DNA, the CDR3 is TGTGCCAGCAGCTTGGTCAGGGGGCATGACGAGCAGTACTTC. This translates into CASSLVRGHDEQYF. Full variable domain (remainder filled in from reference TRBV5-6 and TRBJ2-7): DAGVTQSPTHLIKTRGQQVTLRCSPKSGHDTVSWYQQALGQGPQFIFQYYEEEERQRGNFPDRFSGHQFPNYSSELNVNALLLGDSALYLCASSLVRGHDEQYFGPGTRLTVT.

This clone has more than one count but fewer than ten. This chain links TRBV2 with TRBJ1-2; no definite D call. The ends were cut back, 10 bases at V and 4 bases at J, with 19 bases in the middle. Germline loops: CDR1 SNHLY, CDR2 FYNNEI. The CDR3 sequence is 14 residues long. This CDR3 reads CAILVSESFYGYTF. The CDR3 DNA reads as TGTGCCATCCTAGTGTCAGAAAGTTTCTATGGCTACACCTTC.

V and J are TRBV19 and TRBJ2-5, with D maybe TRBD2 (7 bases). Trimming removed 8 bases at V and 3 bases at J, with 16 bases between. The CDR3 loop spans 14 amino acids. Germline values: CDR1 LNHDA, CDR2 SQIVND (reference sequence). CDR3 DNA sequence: TGTGCCAGTCATCCCGGGGGGCGGAAAGAGACCCAGTACTTC. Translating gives CASHPGGRKETQYF.

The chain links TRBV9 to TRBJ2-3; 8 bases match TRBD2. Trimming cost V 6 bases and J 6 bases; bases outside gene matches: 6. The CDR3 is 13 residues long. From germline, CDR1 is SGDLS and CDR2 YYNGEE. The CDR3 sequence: CASNPSGPDTQYF. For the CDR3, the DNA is TGTGCCAGCAACCCTAGCGGGCCGGATACGCAGTATTTT.

CDR3 coding DNA: TGTGCCAGCAGCCAAACGGTGAACGGGGAGCTGTTTTTT. It translates to CASSQTVNGELFF. The chain recombines TRBV3-1 (or the pseudogene TRBV3-2) with TRBJ2-2; D not resolved. This CDR3 contains 13 residues. Trimming took off 2 bases at V and 7 bases at J, with 8 bases between the two ends. In germline, CDR1 is LGHDT, CDR2 YNNKEL (reference sequence).

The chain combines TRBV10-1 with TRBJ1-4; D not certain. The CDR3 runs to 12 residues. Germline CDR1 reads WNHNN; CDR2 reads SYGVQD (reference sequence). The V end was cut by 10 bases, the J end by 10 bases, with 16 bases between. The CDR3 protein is CATGDPGRKLFF. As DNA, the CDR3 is TGCGCCACCGGAGATCCGGGAAGAAAACTGTTTTTT.

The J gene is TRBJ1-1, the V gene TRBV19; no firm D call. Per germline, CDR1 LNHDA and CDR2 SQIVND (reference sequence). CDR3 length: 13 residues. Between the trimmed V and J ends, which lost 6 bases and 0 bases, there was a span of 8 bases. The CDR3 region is CASSSPLNTEAFF. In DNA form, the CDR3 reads TGTGCCAGTAGCTCCCCCCTGAACACTGAAGCTTTCTTT.

The CDR3 nucleotides read TGTGCCAGCAGAGGACAGTTTGTTCCCTACGAGCAGTACTTC. Translating it yields CASRGQFVPYEQYF. The chain joins TRBV2 to TRBJ2-7, with a weak D call TRBD1 (6 bases). Germline loops: CDR1 SNHLY, CDR2 FYNNEI. The CDR3 covers 14 residues. The V end was cut by 6 bases, the J end by 2 bases, with 14 bases between.